These 23 T cell receptor beta chains came from one sample sequenced in a study of cytomegalovirus exposure and HLA in healthy donors (dated by TCRdb to 2015 to 2018). Libraries were constructed by the immunoSEQ multiplex PCR assay. For the multiplex PCR, a mixture combining 60 forward primers for TCR Vbeta segments and 13 reverse primers for TCR Jbeta segments was used. What TCRdb holds here is the immuneACCESS table cut down to in-frame rearrangements. Part of the clones is not present; checked against another copy, under half of the missing clones reflect an unresolved V gene, and the others are unexplained. Counted in this sample were fewer than 150,000 clones; approximately 80% of them appeared once. Around 5% of the sample is held by the ten biggest clonotypes. Material: PBMCs. These receptors all come from a male donor in good health and CMV-seronegative.

The chain is built from TRBV25-1 and TRBJ2-7; 8 bases match TRBD1. The CDR3 length is 13 residues. The germline V gene has CDR1 MGHDK and CDR2 SYGVNS. J lost 2 bases, V lost 6 bases, and 3 bases had no gene match. In nucleotides, the CDR3 is TGTGCCAGCAGGATGACAGGGGCCTACGAGCAGTACTTC. Its translation: CASRMTGAYEQYF.

CDR3 nucleotides: TGCAGCGTTGAGTATGGAGGAAGCTCTGGAAACACCATATATTTT. Its protein is CSVEYGGSSGNTIYF. The chain links TRBV29-1 to TRBJ1-3, with D unclear. Trimming stripped 3 bases from V and 0 bases from J, with 12 bases between. The CDR3 spans 15 residues. Germline CDR1 SQVTM, CDR2 ANQGSEA.

The count of this clone is one. This chain uses TRBV7-9 with TRBJ2-7; a possible D gene is TRBD1 (5 bases). The ends were cut back, 4 bases at V and 3 bases at J, with 13 bases in the middle. The CDR3 contains 14 residues. Germline lookup yields CDR1 SEHNR and CDR2 FQNEAQ (reference sequence). CDR3 sequence reads: CASSSARDSYEQYF. Written as DNA, the CDR3 is TGTGCCAGCAGCTCTGCTCGCGACAGCTACGAGCAGTACTTC.

The CDR3 protein is CASSQDSGEGVPQHF. The CDR3 bases are TGTGCCAGCAGCCAAGATTCGGGGGAAGGTGTGCCCCAGCATTTT. The V and J genes are TRBV4-2 and TRBJ1-5; possible D gene TRBD1, 5 bases. Deletions cut 0 bases from V and 9 bases from J, with 15 bases between. The germline V gene encodes CDR1 LGHNA and CDR2 YNFKEQ. The length of the CDR3 is 15 residues.

V usage is TRBV2 and J usage is TRBJ2-3; 7 bases agree with TRBD2. This CDR3 spans 16 amino acids. With 1 base clipped from V and 1 base from J, the junction kept 5 bases outside the gene matches. The germline gives CDR1 SNHLY, CDR2 FYNNEI. CDR3 amino acids: CASSEGAGDRTDTQYF. CDR3 DNA sequence: TGTGCCAGCAGTGAAGGGGCGGGGGATCGCACAGATACGCAGTATTTT.

This clone was detected a few times. The chain carries TRBV4-3 and TRBJ1-1; D gene ambiguous. V shed 1 base and J shed 4 bases, with 13 bases lying between them. The CDR3 runs 15 residues. From germline, CDR1 is LGHNA and CDR2 YSLEER. The CDR3 region has the DNA TGCGCCAGCAGCCAAGGGGTGGGAGAAAGCACTGAAGCTTTCTTT. Residues: CASSQGVGESTEAFF.

The chain couples TRBV29-1 to TRBJ1-1; TRBD1 agrees at 7 bases. V was pared by 7 bases and J by 0 bases, with 8 bases of the junction left unmatched. The germline gives CDR1 SQVTM, CDR2 ANQGSEA. The CDR3 is 14 amino acids. The DNA of the CDR3 is TGCAGCGCCCGGACAGGACCTGTGAACACTGAAGCTTTCTTT. This gives the protein CSARTGPVNTEAFF. Together with reference TRBV29-1 and TRBJ1-1, the CDR3 gives the full variable domain: SAVISQKPSRDICQRGTSLTIQCQVDSQVTMMFWYRQQPGQSLTLIATANQGSEATYESGFVIDKFPISRPNLTFSTLTVSNMSPEDSSIYLCSARTGPVNTEAFFGQGTRLTVV.

As for this clone: The identical CDR3 is also encoded by other nucleotide sequences in the sample. This sequence joins TRBV11-1 and TRBJ1-2, with 8 bases fitting TRBD1. J gave up 2 bases and V 4 bases, and 3 bases lay outside the gene matches. Germline lookup yields CDR1 SGHAT and CDR2 FQDESV (reference sequence). CDR3 size: 14 residues. The CDR3 sequence: CASSSGTGNYGYTF. CDR3 nucleotides: TGTGCCAGCAGCTCCGGGACAGGCAACTATGGCTACACCTTC.

V usage is TRBV27 and J usage is TRBJ1-1, with D perhaps matching TRBD1 (6 bases). V was pared by 9 bases and J by 1 base, with 18 bases between. The CDR3 runs to 15 residues. CDR1 MNHEY and CDR2 SMNVEV come from the germline V gene (reference sequence). The CDR3 DNA sequence: TGTGCCAGTCACACAGGGCTGGGTGGGAACACTGAAGCTTTCTTT. The encoded protein is CASHTGLGGNTEAFF.

The rearrangement joins TRBV5-1 to TRBJ2-7; D is undetermined. CDR3 length: 13 residues. V shed 0 bases and J shed 5 bases, with 9 bases lying between them. Germline CDR1 SGHRS, CDR2 YFSETQ. CDR3 sequence reads: CASSLEQIHEQYF. CDR3 nucleotide sequence: TGCGCCAGCAGCTTGGAACAGATACACGAGCAGTACTTC.

The chain employs TRBV30 and TRBJ2-7; D is unclear. In germline, CDR1 is GTSNPN, CDR2 SVGIG (reference sequence). The CDR3 spans 13 residues. V was trimmed by 2 bases and J by 6 bases, leaving 14 bases between them. The CDR3 reads CAWSRQEFSEQYF. CDR3 sequence (DNA): TGTGCCTGGAGTAGGCAGGAATTCAGCGAGCAGTACTTC. The full variable domain, with the rest looked up from reference TRBV30 and TRBJ2-7, is SQTIHQWPATLVQPVGSPLSLECTVEGTSNPNLYWYRQAAGRGLQLLFYSVGIGQISSEVPQNLSASRPQDRQFILSSKKLLLSDSGFYLCAWSRQEFSEQYFGPGTRLTVT.

CDR3 DNA: TGTGCCAGCAGGCCCGGCGCCGGCAGGGGGCCTTACAATGAGCAGTTCTTC. Protein product: CASRPGAGRGPYNEQFF. V is TRBV28 and J is TRBJ2-1, with 8 nucleotides matching TRBD1. V lost 6 bases, J lost 4 bases, and 14 bases stayed unmatched. This CDR3 contains 17 residues. Germline CDR1 reads MDHEN; CDR2 reads SYDVKM.

V and J are TRBV11-1 and TRBJ2-7; D possibly corresponds to TRBD2 (6 bases). Trimming removed 5 bases from V and 1 base from J, with 12 bases in between. The CDR3 is 14 residues long. Germline-derived CDR1 and CDR2 are SGHAT and FQDESV (reference sequence). The CDR3 spells CASSPGTGSYEQYF. In DNA, the CDR3 is TGTGCCAGCAGCCCCGGGACTGGTTCCTACGAGCAGTACTTC. Looking up the rest from reference TRBV11-1 and TRBJ2-7 gives the full variable domain: EAEVAQSPRYKITEKSQAVAFWCDPISGHATLYWYRQILGQGPELLVQFQDESVVDDSQLPKDRFSAERLKGVDSTLKIQPAELGDSAMYLCASSPGTGSYEQYFGPGTRLTVT.

The chain links TRBV30 to TRBJ1-1; 7 positions agree with TRBD1. The germline V gene has CDR1 GTSNPN and CDR2 SVGIG (reference sequence). Trimming took 6 bases from V and 8 from J; bases not matched to a gene: 18. The CDR3 runs to 15 residues. The CDR3 loop is CACHTKGSPGGEAFF. The CDR3 DNA reads as TGTGCCTGTCATACGAAGGGGTCTCCAGGGGGAGAAGCTTTCTTT.

This clone was recorded only once. This sequence joins TRBV11-1 and TRBJ2-2; 9 positions match TRBD1. CDR3 length equals 14 residues. With V trimmed by 6 bases and J by 5 bases, 4 bases remained unmatched. Germline V gene data show CDR1 as SGHAT and CDR2 as FQDESV (reference sequence). The CDR3, as DNA: TGTGCCAGCAGAGTACAGGGGGCTACCGGGGAGCTGTTTTTT. This encodes CASRVQGATGELFF.

V is TRBV4-2 and J is TRBJ1-3; TRBD1 is a possible D gene (5 bases). Trimming shortened V by 0 bases and J by 4 bases, and 16 bases separated the two germline ends. CDR1 is LGHNA and CDR2 is YNFKEQ in the germline V gene. This CDR3 region has 17 residues. The CDR3 sequence is CASSQDGGAVPGNTIYF. The DNA of the CDR3 is TGTGCCAGCAGCCAAGATGGTGGGGCAGTCCCCGGAAACACCATATATTTT.

This clone was recorded a few times. V gene TRBV4-1 combines with J gene TRBJ2-7; the match to TRBD1 covers 8 bases. Germline loops: CDR1 MGHRA, CDR2 YSYEKL. The V segment lost 1 base and the J segment 5 bases; nucleotides outside the gene matches: 7. CDR3 size: 15 residues. The CDR3 DNA reads as TGCGCCAGCAGCCAAGTTCCACACAGGGGGGACGAGCAGTACTTC. As protein: CASSQVPHRGDEQYF.

This rearrangement joins TRBV30 to TRBJ2-3; D may be TRBD1 (6 bases). V lost 0 bases and J 7 bases, leaving 11 bases between the germline ends. The CDR3 has 13 residues. The germline V gene encodes CDR1 GTSNPN and CDR2 SVGIG (reference sequence). CDR3 region: CAWSVYRVNTQYF. Here the CDR3 DNA reads TGTGCCTGGAGTGTATACAGGGTCAATACGCAGTATTTT.

The chain is built from TRBV19 and TRBJ2-1; perhaps TRBD2 as D (7 bases). Trimming removed 1 base at V and 8 bases at J, with 15 bases between. The CDR3 length is 15 residues. Per the germline V gene, CDR1 is LNHDA and CDR2 is SQIVND (reference sequence). CDR3 region: CASSIGGGARDEQFF. Here the CDR3 DNA reads TGTGCCAGTAGTATAGGAGGGGGGGCCAGGGATGAGCAGTTCTTC.

The rearrangement uses TRBV28 and TRBJ2-7; 7 nucleotides line up with TRBD1. V shed 7 bases, J shed 6 bases, and the junction held 15 bases outside the gene matches. The germline gives CDR1 MDHEN, CDR2 SYDVKM. This CDR3 is built from 15 residues. CDR3 protein: CASIPDRLSAGEQYF. CDR3 sequence (DNA): TGTGCCAGCATCCCGGACAGGTTGTCCGCTGGCGAGCAGTACTTC.

The chain combines TRBV4-1 with TRBJ1-2; the match to TRBD1 covers 10 bases. The CDR3 sequence is 17 residues long. CDR1 and CDR2 (germline): MGHRA, YSYEKL. V lost 1 base and J lost 6; bases outside the gene matches: 11. The CDR3 nucleotides read TGCGCCAGCAGCCAAGTCCCACGGACAGGGGGTGGGGATGGCTACACCTTC. Its protein product is CASSQVPRTGGGDGYTF.

The chain joins TRBV7-3 to TRBJ1-6; possible D gene TRBD1, 5 bases. V was shortened by 8 bases and J by 2 bases, with 10 bases between the two germline ends. The CDR3 loop spans 14 amino acids. CDR1 and CDR2 (germline): SGHTA, FQGTGA. CDR3: CASREGAYNSPLHF. The CDR3 bases are TGTGCCAGCCGAGAAGGGGCCTATAATTCACCCCTCCACTTT. Using reference TRBV7-3 and TRBJ1-6 for the parts outside the CDR3, the full variable domain is GAGVSQTPSNKVTEKGKYVELRCDPISGHTALYWYRQSLGQGPEFLIYFQGTGAADDSGLPNDRFFAVRPEGSVSTLKIQRTERGDSAVYLCASREGAYNSPLHFGNGTRLTVT.

The V and J genes are TRBV2 and TRBJ1-2, with 9 bases lining up with TRBD1. The CDR3 length is 13 residues. Germline V CDR1 and CDR2: SNHLY, FYNNEI. J was trimmed by 4 bases and V by 5 bases; bases with no gene match: 2. The chain's CDR3 is CASSQQGAYGYTF. CDR3 bases: TGTGCCAGCAGTCAACAGGGGGCCTATGGCTACACCTTC.